One and the same sample provided the 13 T cell receptor beta chains below, sequenced in a study of T cell clones after liver transplantation. Data came from immunoSEQ multiplex PCR; TCRdb stores just in-frame clones and leaves some out. Here the sample spans under 150,000 clones, about nine tenths being singletons. This specimen consisted of CD4+ T cells from blood, obtained 12 months after liver transplant. The receptors were gathered from a human patient who received a liver transplant. The graft donor may account for some of the T cells.

The gene calls are TRBV18 and TRBJ2-7; possibly TRBD1 for D (6 bases). Germline CDR1 KGHSH, CDR2 LQKENI. This CDR3 region has 19 residues. Trimming left V 1 base short and J 2 bases short, with 24 bases between. CDR3 residues: CASSPLQGSTSTITYEQYF. Here the CDR3 DNA reads TGTGCCAGCTCACCACTTCAGGGGTCCACATCCACCATAACCTACGAGCAGTACTTC.

This chain uses TRBV5-4 with TRBJ2-7; TRBD1 aligns across 8 bases. J gave up 7 bases and V 4 bases, and 10 bases lay outside the gene matches. The V gene's germline CDR1 is SGHNT and CDR2 YYREEE (reference sequence). The CDR3 covers 14 residues. CDR3 in amino acids: CASSPPGQDREQYF. The CDR3 DNA follows: TGTGCCAGCAGCCCGCCGGGACAGGATCGGGAGCAGTACTTC.

The chain links TRBV28 to TRBJ2-3, with 7 bases fitting TRBD1. The trim removed 6 bases at V and 2 bases at J, leaving 14 bases unmatched. The CDR3 loop spans 17 amino acids. In germline, CDR1 is MDHEN, CDR2 SYDVKM. In DNA form, the CDR3 reads TGTGCCAGCAGGTCGGGTTCGGGCAGGGGGTCCACAGATACGCAGTATTTT. Residues: CASRSGSGRGSTDTQYF.

V and J are TRBV15 and TRBJ2-2; 10 bases line up with TRBD1. The V segment lost 3 bases and the J segment 6 bases; nucleotides outside the gene matches: 1. There are 14 residues in the CDR3. From germline, CDR1 is LNHNV and CDR2 YYDKDF (reference sequence). The DNA for the CDR3 is TGTGCCACCAGCAGGGGACAGGGGTCCGGGGAGCTGTTTTTT. It encodes CATSRGQGSGELFF.

The chain combines TRBV4-1 with TRBJ2-3; D perhaps matches TRBD2 (5 bases). CDR1 and CDR2 from the germline V gene are MGHRA and YSYEKL. Trimming took off 5 bases at V and 6 bases at J, with 18 bases between the two ends. This CDR3 region has 15 residues. The CDR3 DNA follows: TGCGCCAGCAGCTTAGCGATGGGCCAGTCGGATACGCAGTATTTT. Encoded protein: CASSLAMGQSDTQYF.

This chain links TRBV5-1 with TRBJ1-1, with 7 bases that match TRBD1. The CDR3 is made up of 13 amino acids. The germline CDR1 and CDR2 sequences are SGHRS and YFSETQ. Trimming cost V 4 bases and J 3 bases; bases outside gene matches: 3. The CDR3 region is CASSPGTDTEAFF. The CDR3 coding sequence is TGCGCCAGCAGCCCCGGGACAGACACTGAAGCTTTCTTT.

This chain uses TRBV6-1 with TRBJ2-1, with D unresolved. The CDR3 runs to 11 residues. The germline V and J ends were trimmed by 7 bases and 8 bases, with 9 bases remaining between them. Germline-derived CDR1 and CDR2 are MNHNS and SASEGT. The CDR3 is CASTQVHEQFF. As DNA, the CDR3 is TGTGCCAGCACCCAGGTGCATGAGCAGTTCTTC.

The chain combines TRBV5-6 with TRBJ2-7; either TRBD1 or TRBD2 may fit D (5 bases each). Germline assignment: CDR1 SGHDT and CDR2 YYEEEE. The ends were cut back, 2 bases at V and 1 base at J, with 10 bases in the middle. There are 14 residues in the CDR3. CDR3 loop: CASSFRDASYEQYF. In nucleotides, the CDR3 is TGTGCCAGCAGCTTCCGGGACGCTTCCTACGAGCAGTACTTC.

The chain has TRBV19 and TRBJ1-3; the D gene is possibly TRBD1 (6 bases). V lost 10 bases and J 0 bases, leaving 10 bases between the germline ends. The CDR3 extends over 13 amino acids. From germline, CDR1 is LNHDA and CDR2 SQIVND (reference sequence). CDR3 sequence: CAIGQSSGNTIYF. DNA for the CDR3: TGTGCCATTGGACAGTCCTCTGGAAACACCATATATTTT. The full variable domain, completed using reference TRBV19 and TRBJ1-3, is DGGITQSPKYLFRKEGQNVTLSCEQNLNHDAMYWYRQDPGQGLRLIYYSQIVNDFQKGDIAEGYSVSREKKESFPLTVTSAQKNPTAFYLCAIGQSSGNTIYFGEGSWLTVV.

The rearrangement joins TRBV21-1 to TRBJ1-2; whether TRBD1, the table's D call, matches the DNA was not checked. TRBV21-1 is a pseudogene. This CDR3 is 13 amino acids long. The CDR3: CLLTGSLNYGYTF. Written as DNA, the CDR3 is TGCCTTCTTACAGGTTCCCTTAACTATGGCTACACCTTC.

CDR3: CASSLEGQGSTEAFF. The CDR3 nucleotides read TGCGCCAGCAGCTTGGAGGGACAGGGATCTACTGAAGCTTTCTTT. V is TRBV5-1 and J is TRBJ1-1; 9 bases line up with TRBD1. V trimming: 0 bases; J trimming: 5 bases; junction bases outside the gene matches: 5. In germline, CDR1 is SGHRS, CDR2 YFSETQ. This CDR3 has 15 amino acids. The full variable domain, with the rest looked up from reference TRBV5-1 and TRBJ1-1, is KAGVTQTPRYLIKTRGQQVTLSCSPISGHRSVSWYQQTPGQGLQFLFEYFSETQRNKGNFPGRFSGRQFSNSRSEMNVSTLELGDSALYLCASSLEGQGSTEAFFGQGTRLTVV.

This chain connects TRBV7-8 to TRBJ2-3; perhaps TRBD1 as D (6 bases). Germline V gives CDR1 SGHVS, CDR2 FQNEAQ. The V and J ends lost 5 bases and 3 bases respectively, with 12 bases between them. This CDR3 has 14 residues. The DNA of the CDR3 is TGTGCCAGCAGCCCAGGGGAGCGGACAGATACGCAGTATTTT. Its translation: CASSPGERTDTQYF.

The V gene is TRBV10-3, the J gene TRBJ2-4; D remains ambiguous. CDR3 length: 13 residues. Germline lookup yields CDR1 ENHRY and CDR2 SYGVKD. Trimming took off 10 bases at V and 1 base at J, with 11 bases between the two ends. CDR3 in DNA: TGTGCCACCTCCGGTCCGGCCAAAAACATTCAGTACTTC. This translates into CATSGPAKNIQYF.